This TCR beta chain was sequenced for a study of blood T cell repertoires in COVID-19. Study-level information: Material from acute and convalescent COVID-19 was sourced from the United States, Italy and Spain. The analysed material was cDNA or gDNA that came from T cells, B-cell-depleted T cells, or PBMCs.

As processed by the authors: It was from reference gene primer amplification that nucleated cell counts were estimated. Measured with immunoSEQ multiplex PCR; TCRdb has only the in-frame clones, and not every one. V and J calls and clone size are copied from that table; D and trimming were computed from the DNA. The table records under 300,000 clones, roughly 83% of them present only once. This clone was counted once. The V end was cut by 4 bases, the J end by 2 bases, with 11 bases between. Germline V CDR1 and CDR2: SNHLY, FYNNEI. CDR3 size: 14 residues. The source of this sequence is a man aged 55 to 69 who had recovered from COVID-19. The V and J genes are TRBV2 and TRBJ2-5; maybe TRBD1 (5 bases). The specimen was peripheral blood. The CDR3 nucleotides are TGTGCCAGCAGTGGGGGCGTTGGTCAAGAGACCCAGTACTTC. The encoded protein is CASSGGVGQETQYF.